These T cell receptor beta chains were read from a single sample in a study of T cells in Graves' hyperthyroidism and ophthalmopathy. TCRdb recomputed calls from the multiplex PCR reads with MiXCR, one row per CDR3 protein. This table has 500,000 to 750,000 distinct CDR3 sequences, 11% to 15% appearing once. Sequences were obtained from blood. These receptors were taken from a woman between 18 and 29 years old with Graves' ophthalmopathy. CDR3s include the opening cysteine and the closing phenylalanine or tryptophan. D genes are given only for firm matches. The size entry is marked missing in some rows and otherwise reads once, few, many or a size class.

D	V	J	size	DNA	CDR3
TRBD2	TRBV20-1	TRBJ2-7	many	TGCAGTGCTAGAGTCCTAGCGGGAGACGAGCAGTACTTC	CSARVLAGDEQYF
TRBD2	TRBV12-3/TRBV12-4	TRBJ2-1	.	TGTGCCAGCAGTTCTTTAGGGACTAGCGGGGTCGCCTACAATGAGCAGTTCTTC	CASSSLGTSGVAYNEQFF
.	TRBV5-1	TRBJ2-7	.	TGCGCCAGCCGCAGCGGGTCCGCCGACTACGAGCAGTACTTC	CASRSGSADYEQYF
.	TRBV12-5	TRBJ2-7	many	TGTGCTAGTGGTTTCGGGCGGTCCTACGAGCAGTACTTC	CASGFGRSYEQYF
.	TRBV4-1	TRBJ2-3	many	TGCGCCAGCAGCCAACCCAGACGCGGTAGCACAGATACGCAGTATTTT	CASSQPRRGSTDTQYF
.	TRBV6-1	TRBJ2-7	many	TGTGCGGAGGCTGCGAGCGGAGCCTACGAGCAGTACTTC	CAEAASGAYEQYF
.	TRBV6-1	TRBJ2-1	few	TGTGCCAGCAACTACGAGGGGGTAGCGAGATACAATGAGCAGTTCTTC	CASNYEGVARYNEQFF
.	TRBV9	TRBJ2-5	few	TGTGCCAGCAGCGTAGATGGGGGGAGCCGAGCCGCCCAGTACTTC	CASSVDGGSRAAQYF
TRBD1	TRBV30	TRBJ1-2	many	TGTGCCTGGAGTGGACCTAGACAGGGTCTGGGCTATGGCTACACCTTC	CAWSGPRQGLGYGYTF
.	TRBV6-5	TRBJ1-4	many	TGTGCCAGCAGTTACCGAGCCCCGACAGGCCGAAATGAAAAACTGTTTTTT	CASSYRAPTGRNEKLFF
TRBD1	TRBV5-1	TRBJ1-1	many	TGCGCCAGCATCCCCCTGAACAGGGGGCAGGGGAACACTGAAGCTTTCTTT	CASIPLNRGQGNTEAFF
.	TRBV27	TRBJ2-3	.	TGTGCCAGCAGTTTCCGCTCGGTCAGCCAGGGGGGGTATTTT	CASSFRSVSQGGYF
.	TRBV6-2/TRBV6-3	TRBJ1-1	.	TGTGCCAGCAGTCTTGACAGAAGCATGAACACTGAAGCTTTCTTT	CASSLDRSMNTEAFF
.	TRBV6-4	TRBJ2-1	.	TGTGCCAGCAGTGACTCGGGCCCGCCAGCAGATGAGCAGTTCTTC	CASSDSGPPADEQFF
TRBD2	TRBV7-9	TRBJ2-5	many	TGTGCCAGCAGACCCGGGACTAGCGGGAAAGAGACCCAGTACTTC	CASRPGTSGKETQYF
.	TRBV11-1	TRBJ1-4	many	TGTGCCAGCAGCTCTTGGACAGATACTAATGAAAAACTGTTTTTT	CASSSWTDTNEKLFF
.	TRBV19	TRBJ2-1	few	TGTGCCAGTACCCCGGGGTTGGAGCGCAGAAACAATGAGCAGTTCTTC	CASTPGLERRNNEQFF
TRBD2	TRBV7-3	TRBJ2-1	.	TGTGCCAGCAGCTTCCCTTCTAGCGGGAGTACATACAATGAGCAGTTCTTC	CASSFPSSGSTYNEQFF
.	TRBV12-3/TRBV12-4	TRBJ1-4	many	TGTGCCAGCAGTTTAGTGGTGGGTGAAAAACTGTTTTTT	CASSLVVGEKLFF
TRBD2	TRBV7-2	TRBJ2-5	.	TGTGCCAGCGGCTTAGGTGGGAGGGCCGGGGAGACCCAGTACTTC	CASGLGGRAGETQYF
TRBD2	TRBV18	TRBJ2-4	few	TGTGCCAGCTCCCCCATAGCGGGAGGGTTCTTGACCAAAAACATTCAGTACTTC	CASSPIAGGFLTKNIQYF
TRBD1	TRBV20-1	TRBJ1-4	many	TGCAGTGCTAGAGATCCTCGAGGGACAGGGACCGAAAAACTGTTTTTT	CSARDPRGTGTEKLFF
.	TRBV28	TRBJ1-4	many	TGTGCCAGCAGCTCAGGGCCAACTAATGAAAAACTGTTTTTT	CASSSGPTNEKLFF
TRBD1	TRBV5-1	TRBJ1-2	many	TGCGCCAGCAGCTTGGAGGGACAGGAGAACTATGGCTACACCTTC	CASSLEGQENYGYTF
.	TRBV20-1	TRBJ1-5	many	TGCAGTGCTAGACAGTGGGCTGCCAATCAGCCCCAGCATTTT	CSARQWAANQPQHF
TRBD1	TRBV28	TRBJ1-2	.	TGTGCCAGCAGTTTAAGGACAGGGGTTAGCTATGGCTACACCTTC	CASSLRTGVSYGYTF
.	TRBV25-1	TRBJ2-2	.	TGTGCCAGCAGGCCAGGGCCGAACACCGGGGAGCTGTTTTTT	CASRPGPNTGELFF
.	TRBV6-1	TRBJ1-5	many	TGTGCCAGCCAGGAGAGCGACGTACGACAGCATTTT	CASQESDVRQHF
TRBD1	TRBV7-8	TRBJ2-1	many	TGTGCCAGCAGCTACGACAGGGGGCGACCTCGGGATGAGCAGTTCTTC	CASSYDRGRPRDEQFF
TRBD2	TRBV20-1	TRBJ2-5	many	TGCAGTGCTAGCCCGCCCAGCGGGAGGGCCGGGGAGACCCAGTACTTC	CSASPPSGRAGETQYF
TRBD1	TRBV5-5	TRBJ1-4	many	TGTGCCAGCAGCTCACCGGGACAGGGCGCAACTAATGAAAAACTGTTTTTT	CASSSPGQGATNEKLFF
.	TRBV18	TRBJ1-5	.	TGTGCCAGCTCCCCAGTTGTTGGGTCCAATCAGCCCCAGCATTTT	CASSPVVGSNQPQHF
TRBD2	TRBV7-3	TRBJ2-1	many	TGTGCCAGCAGCTATAGCGGGAGGGCCCTCAATGAGCAGTTCTTC	CASSYSGRALNEQFF
TRBD1	TRBV7-9	TRBJ1-2	many	TGTGCCAGCAGCTTCGGACAGGGGATCGGTGGCTACACCTTC	CASSFGQGIGGYTF
.	TRBV7-9	TRBJ1-2	.	TGTGCCAGCAGCTTACACCCCACTCGCCAACAGGGATCTAACTATGGCTACACCTTC	CASSLHPTRQQGSNYGYTF
.	TRBV4-1	TRBJ2-7	.	TGCGCCAGCAGCCAAGCGGGGGGGACAGGGAGGAACGAGCAGTACTTC	CASSQAGGTGRNEQYF
TRBD1	TRBV6-1	TRBJ2-7	.	TGTGCCAGCAGTTGGAAACCGGGACAGGATTCCTACGAGCAGTACTTC	CASSWKPGQDSYEQYF
.	TRBV27	TRBJ1-2	.	TGTGCCAGCGGGTTGGCGGCGGCGGACAGTGTATACTATGGCTACACCTTC	CASGLAAADSVYYGYTF
.	TRBV5-1	TRBJ1-2	.	TGCGCCAGCAGCGGGGGGCAGCCCCAGGGCTATGGCTACACCTTC	CASSGGQPQGYGYTF
.	TRBV27	TRBJ2-3	few	TGTGCCAGCAGTTCCATCGGCACAGATACGCAGTATTTT	CASSSIGTDTQYF
.	TRBV5-1	TRBJ1-2	many	TGCGCCAGCAGCCCCCCATTGGAGGGAAGTGGCTACACCTTC	CASSPPLEGSGYTF
TRBD1	TRBV20-1	TRBJ2-1	.	TGCAGTGCTCAGAGACAGGGACCTCTGCTTTTATCCTACAATGAGCAGTTCTTC	CSAQRQGPLLLSYNEQFF
.	TRBV5-8	TRBJ1-2	few	TGTGCCAGCAGCCCCGGACCATCTCGAGGGTTCTATGGCTACACCTTC	CASSPGPSRGFYGYTF
.	TRBV11-2	TRBJ1-1	many	TGTGCCAGCAGCCCAGGCAGGGGAGACAGGCACACTGAGGCTTTCTTT	CASSPGRGDRHTEAFF
.	TRBV27	TRBJ1-4	many	TGTGCCAGCAGACTGCAAGGGGGAAGTGAAAAACTGTTTTTT	CASRLQGGSEKLFF
TRBD1	TRBV3-1	TRBJ1-1	many	TGTGCCAGCAGCCCTCACGGGACAGGGTTGGAGACTGAAGCTTTCTTT	CASSPHGTGLETEAFF
.	TRBV3-1	TRBJ2-1	many	TGTGCCAGCAGCGAACAAACATTCAATGAGCAGTTCTTC	CASSEQTFNEQFF
.	TRBV27	TRBJ2-7	many	TGTGCCAGCAGTTTGGGGAGCTGGAGGGGGTCTAATGAGCAGTACTTC	CASSLGSWRGSNEQYF
TRBD1	TRBV7-2	TRBJ1-2	many	TGTGCCAGCAGCTTAGCGCAGGGGGCGGAATATGGCTACACCTTC	CASSLAQGAEYGYTF
TRBD2	TRBV7-9	TRBJ2-7	many	TGTGCCAGCAGCTTAGGCACTAGCGGGATCTACGAGCAGTACTTC	CASSLGTSGIYEQYF
.	TRBV25-1	TRBJ1-4	once	TGTGCCAGCAGTGATGCAGGGGCGGATGAAAAACTGTTTTTT	CASSDAGADEKLFF
TRBD2	TRBV4-2	TRBJ2-1	few	TGTGCCAGCAGCCAAGAGCAGGGACTAGCGGGAGGGGAGCAGTTCTTC	CASSQEQGLAGGEQFF
.	TRBV20-1	TRBJ2-7	.	TGCAGTGCTATGATAGGGCTGTCTTCCTACGAGCAGTACTTC	CSAMIGLSSYEQYF